This is a list of T cell receptor beta chains from one sample in a study of blood T cell repertoires in COVID-19. This table comes from immunoSEQ multiplex PCR, and its TCRdb copy is limited to in-frame clones, with some not included. The table records over 100,000 clones, roughly 80% of them present only once. The sequenced sample consisted of peripheral blood. The receptors come from a woman aged 60-75 years with acute or convalescent COVID-19. CDR3s include the opening cysteine and the closing phenylalanine or tryptophan. A D gene is named only where the DNA matches it firmly. Not all rows give a size; the values are once, few, many and, for expanded clones, a class.

DNA: TGTGCCAGTACAAGGAGCTCTGGAAACACCATATATTTT
CDR3: CASTRSSGNTIYF
size: -
V: TRBV19
J: TRBJ1-3
D: -

DNA: TGTGCCAGCAGCGTGGGTCCGGACAGCTATTTGGGAAACACCATATATTTT
CDR3: CASSVGPDSYLGNTIYF
size: -
V: TRBV9
J: TRBJ1-3
D: -

DNA: TGTGCCAGCAGCTTGGGGACAGGCTTCTATGGCTACACCTTC
CDR3: CASSLGTGFYGYTF
size: -
V: TRBV5-4
J: TRBJ1-2
D: TRBD1

DNA: TGTGCCAGCAGTGGTGGACAGGGCAGCTCCTACAATGAGCAGTTCTTC
CDR3: CASSGGQGSSYNEQFF
size: -
V: TRBV27
J: TRBJ2-1
D: TRBD1

DNA: TGTGCCAGCAGTTTTAAAGGGGCCGGGGAGCTGTTTTTT
CDR3: CASSFKGAGELFF
size: -
V: TRBV12-3/TRBV12-4
J: TRBJ2-2
D: -

DNA: TGCAGTGCTAGTTTGCTAGCGGGGGCCGATACGCAGTATTTT
CDR3: CSASLLAGADTQYF
size: -
V: TRBV20-1
J: TRBJ2-3
D: TRBD2

DNA: TGTGCCAGCAGCTCACAGGTCTCGAACACTGAAGCTTTCTTT
CDR3: CASSSQVSNTEAFF
size: once
V: TRBV11-2
J: TRBJ1-1
D: -

DNA: TGCGCCAGCAGCTTGGCCGGGACAGCCAACACCGGGGAGCTGTTTTTT
CDR3: CASSLAGTANTGELFF
size: -
V: TRBV5-1
J: TRBJ2-2
D: TRBD1

DNA: TGTGCCAGCAGTTATCGGGGAAGAAGGGACACTGAAGCTTTCTTT
CDR3: CASSYRGRRDTEAFF
size: -
V: TRBV6-5
J: TRBJ1-1
D: -

DNA: TGTGCCTGGAGTGTCTCCCGGGTGGAGACCCAGTACTTC
CDR3: CAWSVSRVETQYF
size: once
V: TRBV30
J: TRBJ2-5
D: -

DNA: TGTGCCAGTAGCACACAGGGGTTAGTTGGAAACACCATATATTTT
CDR3: CASSTQGLVGNTIYF
size: -
V: TRBV19
J: TRBJ1-3
D: TRBD1

DNA: TGTGCCAGCAACCAGGTGAATCAGCCCCAGCATTTT
CDR3: CASNQVNQPQHF
size: -
V: TRBV6-5
J: TRBJ1-5
D: -

DNA: TGCGCCAGCAGCTTGGGAACAGGGGTAACCGGGGAGCTGTTTTTT
CDR3: CASSLGTGVTGELFF
size: few
V: TRBV5-1
J: TRBJ2-2
D: TRBD1

DNA: TGTGCCAGCAGCTCGGACTACATCCAAGAGACCCAGTACTTC
CDR3: CASSSDYIQETQYF
size: -
V: TRBV7-2
J: TRBJ2-5
D: -

DNA: TGTGCCAGTAGTCCTGGGGACAGCCGTAATGAAAAACTGTTTTTT
CDR3: CASSPGDSRNEKLFF
size: once
V: TRBV19
J: TRBJ1-4
D: TRBD1

DNA: TGTGCCAGCATCGGAGGGGCAGGGGGCTACACCTTC
CDR3: CASIGGAGGYTF
size: -
V: TRBV6-5
J: TRBJ1-2
D: -

DNA: TGTGCCAGCAGCTTGGGGGGGACAGCCAACACTGAAGCTTTCTTT
CDR3: CASSLGGTANTEAFF
size: -
V: TRBV5-4
J: TRBJ1-1
D: TRBD1

DNA: TGTGCCAGCAGCCAAGCGATTTTGATGGGTTCGGGTGGCTACACCTTC
CDR3: CASSQAILMGSGGYTF
size: -
V: TRBV3-1/TRBV3-2
J: TRBJ1-2
D: -

DNA: TGTGCCAGCAGTCCTTATGACAGTCGGAACACTGAAGCTTTCTTT
CDR3: CASSPYDSRNTEAFF
size: -
V: TRBV6-5
J: TRBJ1-1
D: -

DNA: TGCAGCGTGGATGACAAAGAAGCTTTCTTT
CDR3: CSVDDKEAFF
size: -
V: TRBV29-1
J: TRBJ1-1
D: -

DNA: TGCGCCAGCAGCTTGGGGACAGCGGGGGGGCATGGAGAGACCCAGTACTTC
CDR3: CASSLGTAGGHGETQYF
size: -
V: TRBV5-1
J: TRBJ2-5
D: TRBD2

DNA: TGTGCCAGCACGACAGGGGGCAACACCGGGGAGCTGTTTTTT
CDR3: CASTTGGNTGELFF
size: -
V: TRBV6-5
J: TRBJ2-2
D: TRBD1

DNA: TGTGCCAGCAGGAGGGACAGGGGGAACACTGAAGCTTTCTTT
CDR3: CASRRDRGNTEAFF
size: -
V: TRBV6-5
J: TRBJ1-1
D: TRBD1

DNA: TGCGCCAGCAGCCCCCCAAACGGGTATGGCTACACCTTC
CDR3: CASSPPNGYGYTF
size: -
V: TRBV5-1
J: TRBJ1-2
D: -

DNA: TGTGCCAGCAGCCAAGGATCGGGCTACGGGGGAGATGGCTACACCTTC
CDR3: CASSQGSGYGGDGYTF
size: -
V: TRBV3-1/TRBV3-2
J: TRBJ1-2
D: -

DNA: TGCGCCAGCAGCCCGGGAGGGACAGCCCTCTACGAGCAGTACTTC
CDR3: CASSPGGTALYEQYF
size: -
V: TRBV4-1
J: TRBJ2-7
D: -

DNA: TGTGCCAGCAGTCCCTTAGTGAGGAGCTCCTACGAGCAGTACTTC
CDR3: CASSPLVRSSYEQYF
size: -
V: TRBV6-5
J: TRBJ2-7
D: -

DNA: TGTGCCAGTCGAATCGGGACAGGGCACTATGGCTACACCTTC
CDR3: CASRIGTGHYGYTF
size: once
V: TRBV19
J: TRBJ1-2
D: TRBD1

DNA: TGTGCCAGCAGTTTCACTGCGCCGGATACGCAGTATTTT
CDR3: CASSFTAPDTQYF
size: -
V: TRBV7-8
J: TRBJ2-3
D: -

DNA: TGTGCCAGCAACCAAGCCCTAGCGGGGGGGGTCCCCGAGCAGTACTTC
CDR3: CASNQALAGGVPEQYF
size: -
V: TRBV3-1/TRBV3-2
J: TRBJ2-7
D: TRBD2

DNA: TGTGCCAGCAGCCCACCCGGGCTGAATAAGGGGGCTTTCTTT
CDR3: CASSPPGLNKGAFF
size: -
V: TRBV7-9
J: TRBJ1-1
D: -

DNA: TGTGCCAGCGGGGGGGGCACAGATACGCAGTATTTT
CDR3: CASGGGTDTQYF
size: -
V: TRBV6-6
J: TRBJ2-3
D: TRBD2

DNA: TGTGCCAGCAGCCAAGGACAGGCTGGAAGTCAGCCCCAGCATTTT
CDR3: CASSQGQAGSQPQHF
size: once
V: TRBV3-1/TRBV3-2
J: TRBJ1-5
D: -

DNA: TGTGCCAGCTCACCCACCCGGGATGGAAACACCATATATTTT
CDR3: CASSPTRDGNTIYF
size: once
V: TRBV18
J: TRBJ1-3
D: -

DNA: TGTGCCAGCAGTTACCAGATTGGACAGGAAGCTTTCTTT
CDR3: CASSYQIGQEAFF
size: -
V: TRBV6-5
J: TRBJ1-1
D: -

DNA: TGTGCCAGCAGCATAGGCGATTCGGGGTATGGCTACACCTTC
CDR3: CASSIGDSGYGYTF
size: -
V: TRBV9
J: TRBJ1-2
D: -

DNA: TGTGCCAGTAGGGACTCCTATGACAATGAGCAGTTCTTC
CDR3: CASRDSYDNEQFF
size: -
V: TRBV19
J: TRBJ2-1
D: -

DNA: TGCGCCAGCAGCGACAGTTTCAACACCGGGGAGCTGTTTTTT
CDR3: CASSDSFNTGELFF
size: -
V: TRBV5-1
J: TRBJ2-2
D: -

DNA: TGCGCCAGCAGCCAAGTACGGGGACAGGGAAGTAGGGTGGGACAGTTCTTC
CDR3: CASSQVRGQGSRVGQFF
size: -
V: TRBV4-1
J: TRBJ2-1
D: TRBD1

DNA: TGCAGCGTTGGGAGGCCTGGGGGCAACGCTGAAGCTTTCTTT
CDR3: CSVGRPGGNAEAFF
size: -
V: TRBV29-1
J: TRBJ1-1
D: -

DNA: TGTGCCAGCAGCTTCCGCGGGGGCGGCCCTGAAGCTTTCTTT
CDR3: CASSFRGGGPEAFF
size: -
V: TRBV7-2
J: TRBJ1-1
D: -

DNA: TGTGCCAGCAGACCCGGGACAGGGGCGACTGGCTACACCTTC
CDR3: CASRPGTGATGYTF
size: -
V: TRBV6-4
J: TRBJ1-2
D: TRBD1

DNA: TGTGCCAGCAGTCGACAGGGGGCTAGACAGCCCCAGCATTTT
CDR3: CASSRQGARQPQHF
size: -
V: TRBV27
J: TRBJ1-5
D: TRBD1

DNA: TGTGCCAGCAGCCTCTCGGGGAAGCAGTTCTTC
CDR3: CASSLSGKQFF
size: -
V: TRBV7-6
J: TRBJ2-1
D: -

DNA: TGTGCCAGCAGTCTCGGACTCATGGGAAGCTACGAGCAGTACTTC
CDR3: CASSLGLMGSYEQYF
size: -
V: TRBV2
J: TRBJ2-7
D: -

DNA: TGTGCCAGCAGCGCATCGACAGGGAGAGATGAAAAACTGTTTTTT
CDR3: CASSASTGRDEKLFF
size: few
V: TRBV9
J: TRBJ1-4
D: TRBD1

DNA: TGTGCCACCAGTGAATCTGACAGGGGTTTTGGCTACACCTTC
CDR3: CATSESDRGFGYTF
size: -
V: TRBV24-1
J: TRBJ1-2
D: TRBD1

DNA: TGTGCCAGCAGCACCCGCCGGGTCGGGGGAAGTCAGCTGAACACTGAAGCTTTCTTT
CDR3: CASSTRRVGGSQLNTEAFF
size: few
V: TRBV11-2
J: TRBJ1-1
D: -

DNA: TGTGCCTCTACACTGGGACAGTTAAATGAAAAACTGTTTTTT
CDR3: CASTLGQLNEKLFF
size: -
V: TRBV15
J: TRBJ1-4
D: TRBD1

DNA: TGTGCTAGTGGTTTCTCCTTGGTTGGGACTAGCGGGGTTAGCACAGATACGCAGTATTTT
CDR3: CASGFSLVGTSGVSTDTQYF
size: -
V: TRBV12-5
J: TRBJ2-3
D: TRBD2

DNA: TGTGCCAGCAGCTTAAATGACGGAGAATATGGCTACACCTTC
CDR3: CASSLNDGEYGYTF
size: -
V: TRBV7-3
J: TRBJ1-2
D: -